These T cell receptor beta chains were read from a single sample in a study of control samples from healthy donors and cancer patients. Clones were sequenced by immunoSEQ multiplex PCR, and TCRdb holds only the in-frame ones, with some missing. The sample lists about 100,000 clones; 85% were seen once. The specimen sequenced was blood. These receptors were collected from a man under 40 in good health. Both conserved end residues are part of each CDR3. Each record gives: D gene, V gene, clone size, J gene, CDR3 protein, CDR3 DNA. The D gene is left open where the match is weak. Rows may omit the clone size; those that give it use once, few, many or a size class.

d_call: TRBD1; v_call: TRBV5-1; clone_size: NA; j_call: TRBJ1-1; cdr3_aa: CASSLRTGNTEAFF; cdr3_nt: TGCGCCAGCAGCTTGAGGACAGGGAACACTGAAGCTTTCTTT
d_call: NA; v_call: TRBV6-1; clone_size: NA; j_call: TRBJ1-6; cdr3_aa: CASSEWQAPNSPLHF; cdr3_nt: TGTGCCAGCAGTGAATGGCAGGCTCCTAATTCACCCCTCCACTTT
d_call: NA; v_call: TRBV6-5; clone_size: NA; j_call: TRBJ2-7; cdr3_aa: CASRESYEQYF; cdr3_nt: TGTGCCAGCAGGGAGTCCTACGAGCAGTACTTC
d_call: NA; v_call: TRBV25-1; clone_size: few; j_call: TRBJ1-4; cdr3_aa: CASSEEGPGEKLFF; cdr3_nt: TGTGCCAGCAGTGAAGAGGGACCTGGGGAAAAACTGTTTTTT
d_call: NA; v_call: TRBV5-4; clone_size: once; j_call: TRBJ1-1; cdr3_aa: CASNSGDTEAFF; cdr3_nt: TGTGCCAGCAACTCGGGGGACACTGAAGCTTTCTTT
d_call: NA; v_call: TRBV12-3/TRBV12-4; clone_size: NA; j_call: TRBJ2-2; cdr3_aa: CASSLRATGELFF; cdr3_nt: TGTGCCAGCAGTTTGCGGGCCACCGGGGAGCTGTTTTTT
d_call: NA; v_call: TRBV7-2; clone_size: NA; j_call: TRBJ2-4; cdr3_aa: CASSSDSGVQYF; cdr3_nt: TGTGCCAGCAGCTCGGACTCCGGAGTTCAGTACTTC
d_call: NA; v_call: TRBV5-1; clone_size: NA; j_call: TRBJ2-5; cdr3_aa: CASSLEKASVGETQYF; cdr3_nt: TGCGCCAGCAGCTTGGAAAAGGCTAGCGTAGGAGAGACCCAGTACTTC
d_call: NA; v_call: TRBV18; clone_size: many; j_call: TRBJ2-3; cdr3_aa: CASSPPVGGQSDTQYF; cdr3_nt: TGTGCCAGCTCACCACCGGTGGGGGGGCAATCAGATACGCAGTATTTT
d_call: NA; v_call: TRBV30; clone_size: few; j_call: TRBJ1-6; cdr3_aa: CAWSVDRANSPLHF; cdr3_nt: TGTGCCTGGAGTGTAGACCGGGCCAATTCACCCCTCCACTTT
d_call: TRBD2; v_call: TRBV10-1; clone_size: NA; j_call: TRBJ2-1; cdr3_aa: CASSVAGLDNEQFF; cdr3_nt: TGCGCCAGCAGTGTAGCGGGGCTGGACAATGAGCAGTTCTTC
d_call: TRBD2; v_call: TRBV10-3; clone_size: NA; j_call: TRBJ2-3; cdr3_aa: CAISESYAAGGYASTDTQYF; cdr3_nt: TGTGCCATCAGTGAGTCTTATGCCGCGGGAGGATACGCTAGCACAGATACGCAGTATTTT
d_call: NA; v_call: TRBV28; clone_size: once; j_call: TRBJ1-5; cdr3_aa: CASSFRDTYQPQHF; cdr3_nt: TGTGCCAGCAGTTTCCGGGACACTTATCAGCCCCAGCATTTT
d_call: NA; v_call: TRBV11-2; clone_size: few; j_call: TRBJ2-5; cdr3_aa: CASRQAVMGTQYF; cdr3_nt: TGTGCCAGCAGACAGGCGGTGATGGGGACCCAGTACTTC
d_call: NA; v_call: TRBV6-6; clone_size: NA; j_call: TRBJ2-3; cdr3_aa: CASRRDPTSTDTQYF; cdr3_nt: TGTGCCAGCAGACGGGACCCTACAAGCACAGATACGCAGTATTTT
d_call: NA; v_call: TRBV30; clone_size: NA; j_call: TRBJ1-5; cdr3_aa: CAWSGQSLNQPQHF; cdr3_nt: TGTGCCTGGAGTGGACAGTCTCTCAATCAGCCCCAGCATTTT
d_call: TRBD2; v_call: TRBV19; clone_size: NA; j_call: TRBJ2-3; cdr3_aa: CASSWTSGGTDTQYF; cdr3_nt: TGTGCCAGTAGTTGGACTAGCGGAGGGACAGATACGCAGTATTTT
d_call: TRBD1; v_call: TRBV5-1; clone_size: NA; j_call: TRBJ2-5; cdr3_aa: CASSFRGLMETQYF; cdr3_nt: TGCGCCAGCAGCTTCAGGGGGCTCATGGAGACCCAGTACTTC
d_call: NA; v_call: TRBV28; clone_size: NA; j_call: TRBJ1-1; cdr3_aa: CASSRGLMGKAFF; cdr3_nt: TGTGCCAGCAGTCGCGGACTGATGGGGAAAGCTTTCTTT
d_call: NA; v_call: TRBV2; clone_size: NA; j_call: TRBJ1-2; cdr3_aa: CASSAGGTREGYYGYTF; cdr3_nt: TGTGCCAGCAGTGCCGGGGGGACCAGAGAAGGCTACTATGGCTACACCTTC
d_call: NA; v_call: TRBV12-3/TRBV12-4; clone_size: NA; j_call: TRBJ1-1; cdr3_aa: CASSVQDTEAFF; cdr3_nt: TGTGCCAGCAGCGTACAGGACACTGAAGCTTTCTTT
d_call: NA; v_call: TRBV6-1; clone_size: NA; j_call: TRBJ1-5; cdr3_aa: CASSEGDRTVSNQPQHF; cdr3_nt: TGTGCCAGCAGTGAAGGCGATAGGACAGTCAGCAATCAGCCCCAGCATTTT
d_call: NA; v_call: TRBV4-1; clone_size: medium-sized; j_call: TRBJ2-2; cdr3_aa: CASSQDWASLPGELFF; cdr3_nt: TGCGCCAGCAGCCAAGACTGGGCTAGTTTACCCGGGGAGCTGTTTTTT
d_call: NA; v_call: TRBV2; clone_size: NA; j_call: TRBJ1-1; cdr3_aa: CASRLGQNTEAFF; cdr3_nt: TGTGCCAGCAGGTTAGGGCAGAACACTGAAGCTTTCTTT